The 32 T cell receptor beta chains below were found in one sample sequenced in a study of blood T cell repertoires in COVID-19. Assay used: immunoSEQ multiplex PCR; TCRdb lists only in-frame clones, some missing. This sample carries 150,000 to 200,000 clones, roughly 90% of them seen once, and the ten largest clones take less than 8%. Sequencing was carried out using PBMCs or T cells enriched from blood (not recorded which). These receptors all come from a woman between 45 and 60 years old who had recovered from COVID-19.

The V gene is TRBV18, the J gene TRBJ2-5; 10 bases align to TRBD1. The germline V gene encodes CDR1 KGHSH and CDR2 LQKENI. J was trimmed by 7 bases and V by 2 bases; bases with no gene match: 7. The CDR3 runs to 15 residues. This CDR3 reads CASSPGQGVQGTQYF. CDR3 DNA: TGTGCCAGCTCACCAGGACAGGGGGTTCAGGGGACCCAGTACTTC. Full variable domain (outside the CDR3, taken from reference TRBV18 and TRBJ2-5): NAGVMQNPRHLVRRRGQEARLRCSPMKGHSHVYWYRQLPEEGLKFMVYLQKENIIDESGMPKERFSAEFPKEGPSILRIQQVVRGDSAAYFCASSPGQGVQGTQYFGPGTRLLVL.

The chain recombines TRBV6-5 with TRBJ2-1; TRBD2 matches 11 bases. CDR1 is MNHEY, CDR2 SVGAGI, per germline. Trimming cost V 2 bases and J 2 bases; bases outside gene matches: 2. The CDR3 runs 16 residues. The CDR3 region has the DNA TGTGCCAGCAGTTACCTGACTAGCGGGGCCTACAATGAGCAGTTCTTC. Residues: CASSYLTSGAYNEQFF.

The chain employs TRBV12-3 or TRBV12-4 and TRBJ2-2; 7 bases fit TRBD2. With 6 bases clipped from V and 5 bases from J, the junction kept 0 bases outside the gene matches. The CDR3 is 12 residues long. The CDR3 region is CASRRETGELFF. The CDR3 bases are TGTGCCAGCAGGCGGGAGACCGGGGAGCTGTTTTTT.

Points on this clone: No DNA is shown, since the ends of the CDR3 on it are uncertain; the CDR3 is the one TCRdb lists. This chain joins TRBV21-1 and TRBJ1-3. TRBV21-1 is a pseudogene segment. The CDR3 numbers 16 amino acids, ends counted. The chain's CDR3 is CASSPREWASGNTIYF.

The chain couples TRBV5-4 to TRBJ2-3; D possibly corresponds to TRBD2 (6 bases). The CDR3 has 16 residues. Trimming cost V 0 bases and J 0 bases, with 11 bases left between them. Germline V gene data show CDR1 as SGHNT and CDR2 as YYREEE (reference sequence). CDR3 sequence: CASSLAGVGSTDTQYF. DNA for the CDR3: TGTGCCAGCAGCTTGGCGGGGGTAGGGAGCACAGATACGCAGTATTTT.

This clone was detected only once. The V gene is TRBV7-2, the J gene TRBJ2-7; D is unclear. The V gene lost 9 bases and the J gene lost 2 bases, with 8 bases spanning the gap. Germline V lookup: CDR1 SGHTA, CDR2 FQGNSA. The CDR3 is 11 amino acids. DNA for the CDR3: TGTGCCAGTTCTACCGCCTACGAGCAGTACTTC. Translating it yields CASSTAYEQYF.

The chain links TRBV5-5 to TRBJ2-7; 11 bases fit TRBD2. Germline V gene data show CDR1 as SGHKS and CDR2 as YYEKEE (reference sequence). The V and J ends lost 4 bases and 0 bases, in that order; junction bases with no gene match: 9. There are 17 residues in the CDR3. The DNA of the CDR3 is TGTGCCAGCAGCCCAATTGGACTAGCGGGTAGCTCCTACGAGCAGTACTTC. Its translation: CASSPIGLAGSSYEQYF.

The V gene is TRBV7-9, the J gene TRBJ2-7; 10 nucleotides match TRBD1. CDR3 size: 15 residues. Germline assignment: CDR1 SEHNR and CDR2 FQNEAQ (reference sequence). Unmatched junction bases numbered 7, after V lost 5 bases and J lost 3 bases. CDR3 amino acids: CASSLLTGGHYEQYF. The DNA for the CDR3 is TGTGCCAGCAGCCTCCTGACAGGGGGCCACTACGAGCAGTACTTC. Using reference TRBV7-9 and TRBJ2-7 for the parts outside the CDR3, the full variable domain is DTGVSQNPRHKITKRGQNVTFRCDPISEHNRLYWYRQTLGQGPEFLTYFQNEAQLEKSRLLSDRFSAERPKGSFSTLEIQRTEQGDSAMYLCASSLLTGGHYEQYFGPGTRLTVT.

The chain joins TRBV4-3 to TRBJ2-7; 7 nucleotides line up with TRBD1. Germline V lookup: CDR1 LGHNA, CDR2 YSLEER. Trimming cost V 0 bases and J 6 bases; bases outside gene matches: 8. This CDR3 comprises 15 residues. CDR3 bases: TGCGCCAGCAGCCAAGAAGAGGGGGCTTCATTCGAGCAGTACTTC. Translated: CASSQEEGASFEQYF.

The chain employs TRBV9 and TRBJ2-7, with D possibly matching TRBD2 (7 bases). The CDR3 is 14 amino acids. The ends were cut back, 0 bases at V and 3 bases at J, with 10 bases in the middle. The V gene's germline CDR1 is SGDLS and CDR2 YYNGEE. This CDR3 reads CASSVAGGRYEQYF. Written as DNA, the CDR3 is TGTGCCAGCAGCGTAGCGGGGGGCCGCTACGAGCAGTACTTC.

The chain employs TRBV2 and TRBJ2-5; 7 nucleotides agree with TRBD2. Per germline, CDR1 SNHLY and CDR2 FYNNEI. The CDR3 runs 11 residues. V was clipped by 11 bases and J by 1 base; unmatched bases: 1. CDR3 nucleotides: TGTGCCGCGGGGGTCCAAGAGACCCAGTACTTC. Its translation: CAAGVQETQYF.

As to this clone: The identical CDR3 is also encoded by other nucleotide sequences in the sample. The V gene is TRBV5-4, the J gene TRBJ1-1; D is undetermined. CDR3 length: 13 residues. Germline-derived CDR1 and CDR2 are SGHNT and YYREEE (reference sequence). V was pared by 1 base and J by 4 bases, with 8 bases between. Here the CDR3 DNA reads TGTGCCAGCAGCTTGCCAGGAGGCACTGAAGCTTTCTTT. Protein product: CASSLPGGTEAFF.

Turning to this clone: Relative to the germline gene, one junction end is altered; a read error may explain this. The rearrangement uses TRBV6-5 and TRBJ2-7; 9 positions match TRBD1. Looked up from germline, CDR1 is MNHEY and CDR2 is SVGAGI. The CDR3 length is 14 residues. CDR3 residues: CASSPGTGSFEQYF. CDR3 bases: TGTGCCAGCAGCCCCGGGACAGGGTCCTTCGAGCAGTACTTC.

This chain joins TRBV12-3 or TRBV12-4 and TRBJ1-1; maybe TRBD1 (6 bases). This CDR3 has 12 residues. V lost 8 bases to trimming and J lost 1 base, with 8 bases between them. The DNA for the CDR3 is TGTGCCAGCGTGACAGGGAACACTGAAGCTTTCTTT. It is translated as CASVTGNTEAFF.

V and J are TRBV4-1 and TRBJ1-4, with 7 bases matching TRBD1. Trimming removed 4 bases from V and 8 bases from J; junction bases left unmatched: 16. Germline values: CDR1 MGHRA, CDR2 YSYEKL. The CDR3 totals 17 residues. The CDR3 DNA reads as TGCGCCAGCAGCCCGTGGATAGCGACAGGGCAAGAAGAAAAACTGTTTTTT. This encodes CASSPWIATGQEEKLFF.

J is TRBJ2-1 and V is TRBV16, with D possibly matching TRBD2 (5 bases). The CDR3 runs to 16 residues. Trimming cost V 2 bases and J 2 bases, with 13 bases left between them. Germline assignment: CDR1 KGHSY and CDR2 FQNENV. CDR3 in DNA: TGTGCCAGCAGCCAAGGAGGTCGGCCTGCCTACAATGAGCAGTTCTTC. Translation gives CASSQGGRPAYNEQFF.

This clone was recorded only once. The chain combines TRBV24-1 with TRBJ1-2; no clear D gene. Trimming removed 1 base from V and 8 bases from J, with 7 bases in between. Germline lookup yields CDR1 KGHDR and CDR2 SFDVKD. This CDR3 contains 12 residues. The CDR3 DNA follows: TGTGCCACCAGTGATTTTCGCGAGGGCTACACCTTC. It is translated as CATSDFREGYTF.

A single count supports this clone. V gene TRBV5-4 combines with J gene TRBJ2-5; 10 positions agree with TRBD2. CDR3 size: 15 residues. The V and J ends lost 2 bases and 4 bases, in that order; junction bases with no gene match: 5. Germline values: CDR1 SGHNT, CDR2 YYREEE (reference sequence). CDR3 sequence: CASSLKRGGPETQYF. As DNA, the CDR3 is TGTGCCAGCAGCTTAAAGCGGGGGGGCCCAGAGACCCAGTACTTC.

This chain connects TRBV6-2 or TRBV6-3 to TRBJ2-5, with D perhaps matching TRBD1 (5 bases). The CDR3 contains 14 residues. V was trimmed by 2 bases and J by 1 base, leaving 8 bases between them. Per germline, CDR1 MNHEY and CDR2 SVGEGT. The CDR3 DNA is TGTGCCAGCAGTTACGCAGGGATCCAAGAGACCCAGTACTTC. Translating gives CASSYAGIQETQYF.

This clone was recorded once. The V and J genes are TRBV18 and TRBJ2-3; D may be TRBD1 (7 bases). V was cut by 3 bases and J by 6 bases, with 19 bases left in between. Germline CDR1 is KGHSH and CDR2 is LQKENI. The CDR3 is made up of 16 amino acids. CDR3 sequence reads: CASSPWTRGDLDTQYF. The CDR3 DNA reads TGTGCCAGCTCACCCTGGACCAGGGGGGACTTGGATACGCAGTATTTT.

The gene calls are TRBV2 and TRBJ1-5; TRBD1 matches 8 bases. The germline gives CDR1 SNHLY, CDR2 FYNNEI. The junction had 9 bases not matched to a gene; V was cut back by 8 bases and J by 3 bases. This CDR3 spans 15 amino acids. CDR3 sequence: CASGPGTGYNQPQHF. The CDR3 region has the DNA TGTGCCAGCGGTCCCGGGACAGGCTACAATCAGCCCCAGCATTTT.

In DNA form, the CDR3 reads TGTGCCAGCAGCGTTAATCAAGGGGGCAGCGGCTACACCTTC. This gives the protein CASSVNQGGSGYTF. The J gene is TRBJ1-2, the V gene TRBV9; 7 bases agree with TRBD1. CDR1 SGDLS and CDR2 YYNGEE come from the germline V gene. The CDR3 has 14 residues. Trimming took 2 bases from V and 8 from J; bases not matched to a gene: 9.

DNA for the CDR3: TGTGCCAGCTCACCAAATCGGGGGGCAGATACGCAGTATTTT. Amino acids: CASSPNRGADTQYF. The rearrangement uses TRBV18 and TRBJ2-3, with 7 bases matching TRBD2. V trimming: 2 bases; J trimming: 4 bases; junction bases outside the gene matches: 3. Germline lookup yields CDR1 KGHSH and CDR2 LQKENI. This CDR3 region has 14 residues.

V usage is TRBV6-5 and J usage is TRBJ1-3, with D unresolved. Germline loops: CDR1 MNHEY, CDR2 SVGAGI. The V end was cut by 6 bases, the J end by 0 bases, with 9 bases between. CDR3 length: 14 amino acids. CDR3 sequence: CASRRVSSGNTIYF. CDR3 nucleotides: TGTGCCAGCAGACGAGTTAGCTCTGGAAACACCATATATTTT.

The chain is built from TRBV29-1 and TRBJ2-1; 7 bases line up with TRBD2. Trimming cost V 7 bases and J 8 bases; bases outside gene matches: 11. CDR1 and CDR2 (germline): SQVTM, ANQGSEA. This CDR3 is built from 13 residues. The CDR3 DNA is TGCAGCGGGAACCCACCCCGGGGGGATGAGCAGTTCTTC. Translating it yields CSGNPPRGDEQFF.

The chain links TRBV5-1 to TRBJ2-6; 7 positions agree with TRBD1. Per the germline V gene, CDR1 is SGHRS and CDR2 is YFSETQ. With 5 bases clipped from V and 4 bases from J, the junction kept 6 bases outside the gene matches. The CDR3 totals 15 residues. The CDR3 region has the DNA TGCGCCAGCAGTTCTACAGGGGCCGGGGCCAACGTCCTGACTTTC. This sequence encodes CASSSTGAGANVLTF.

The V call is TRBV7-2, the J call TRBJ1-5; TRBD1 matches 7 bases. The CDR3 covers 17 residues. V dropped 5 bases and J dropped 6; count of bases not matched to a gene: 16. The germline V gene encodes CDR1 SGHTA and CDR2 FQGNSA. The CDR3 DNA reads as TGTGCCAGCAGCACCCCCGTGACAGGGAAGGTGGGTCAGCCCCAGCATTTT. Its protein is CASSTPVTGKVGQPQHF.

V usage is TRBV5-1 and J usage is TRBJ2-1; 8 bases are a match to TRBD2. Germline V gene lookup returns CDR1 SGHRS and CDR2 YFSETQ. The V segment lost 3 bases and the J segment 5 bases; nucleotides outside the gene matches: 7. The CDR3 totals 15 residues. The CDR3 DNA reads TGCGCCAGCAGCTCCGGGACTAGGAGGCACAATGAGCAGTTCTTC. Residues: CASSSGTRRHNEQFF.

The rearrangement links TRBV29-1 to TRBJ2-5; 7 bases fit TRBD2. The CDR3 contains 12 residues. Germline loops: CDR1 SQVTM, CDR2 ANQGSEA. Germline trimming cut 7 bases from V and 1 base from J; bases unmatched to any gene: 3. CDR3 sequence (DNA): TGCAGCGCTTCTAGCGGCCAAGAGACCCAGTACTTC. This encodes CSASSGQETQYF.

The CDR3: CASSQDLAGALSEQYF. CDR3 in DNA: TGTGCCAGCAGCCAAGATCTAGCGGGGGCCCTAAGCGAGCAGTACTTC. This chain uses TRBV4-2 with TRBJ2-7; 10 bases map to TRBD2. The CDR3 has 16 residues. Losses at the gene ends were 0 bases for V and 6 bases for J; bases not matched to a gene: 8. Germline CDR1 reads LGHNA; CDR2 reads YNFKEQ.

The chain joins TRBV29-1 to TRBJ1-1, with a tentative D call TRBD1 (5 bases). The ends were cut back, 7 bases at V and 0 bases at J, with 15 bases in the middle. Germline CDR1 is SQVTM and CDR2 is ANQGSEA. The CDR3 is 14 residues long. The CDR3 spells CSARHSGLNTEAFF. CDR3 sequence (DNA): TGCAGCGCTCGACATTCAGGGCTGAACACTGAAGCTTTCTTT.

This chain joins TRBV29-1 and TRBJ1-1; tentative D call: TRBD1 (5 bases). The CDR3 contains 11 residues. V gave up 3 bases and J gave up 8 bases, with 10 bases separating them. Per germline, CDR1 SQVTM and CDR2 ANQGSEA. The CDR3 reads CSVETGLEAFF. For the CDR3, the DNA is TGCAGCGTTGAGACGGGACTCGAAGCTTTCTTT.